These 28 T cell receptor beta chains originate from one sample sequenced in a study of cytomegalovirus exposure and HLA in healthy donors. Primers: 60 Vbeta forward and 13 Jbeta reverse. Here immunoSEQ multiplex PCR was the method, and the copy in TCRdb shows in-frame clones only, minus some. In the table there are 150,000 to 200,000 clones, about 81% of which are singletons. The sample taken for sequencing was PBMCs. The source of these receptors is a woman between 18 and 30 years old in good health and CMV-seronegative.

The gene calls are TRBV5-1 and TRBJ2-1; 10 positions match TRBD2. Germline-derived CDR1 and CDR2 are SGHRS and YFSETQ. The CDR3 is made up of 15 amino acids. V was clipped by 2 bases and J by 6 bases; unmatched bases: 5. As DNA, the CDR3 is TGCGCCAGCAGCTTTTTAGCGGGGGGCGGCAATGAGCAGTTCTTC. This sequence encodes CASSFLAGGGNEQFF. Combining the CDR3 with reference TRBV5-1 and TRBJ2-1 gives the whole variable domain KAGVTQTPRYLIKTRGQQVTLSCSPISGHRSVSWYQQTPGQGLQFLFEYFSETQRNKGNFPGRFSGRQFSNSRSEMNVSTLELGDSALYLCASSFLAGGGNEQFFGPGTRLTVL.

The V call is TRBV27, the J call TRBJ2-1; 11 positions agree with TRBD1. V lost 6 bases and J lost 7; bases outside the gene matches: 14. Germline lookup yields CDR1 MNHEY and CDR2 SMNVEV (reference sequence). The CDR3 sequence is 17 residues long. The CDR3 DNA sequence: TGTGCCAGCAGCCCGGGGCTAGGACAGGGGGCGCGGAATGAGCAGTTCTTC. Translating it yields CASSPGLGQGARNEQFF.

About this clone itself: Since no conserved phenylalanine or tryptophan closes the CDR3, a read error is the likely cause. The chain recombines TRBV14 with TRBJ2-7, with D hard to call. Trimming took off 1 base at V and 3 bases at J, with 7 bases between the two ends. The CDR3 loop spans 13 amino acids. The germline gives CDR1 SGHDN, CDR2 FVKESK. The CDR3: CASSQGWDYEQYS. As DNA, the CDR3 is TGTGCCAGCAGCCAAGGTTGGGACTACGAGCAGTACTCC.

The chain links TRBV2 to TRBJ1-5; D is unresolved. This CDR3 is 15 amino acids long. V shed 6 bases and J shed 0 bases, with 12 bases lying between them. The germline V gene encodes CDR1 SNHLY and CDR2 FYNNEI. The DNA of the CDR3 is TGTGCCAGCAGACCTACAGATAATAGCAATCAGCCCCAGCATTTT. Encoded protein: CASRPTDNSNQPQHF.

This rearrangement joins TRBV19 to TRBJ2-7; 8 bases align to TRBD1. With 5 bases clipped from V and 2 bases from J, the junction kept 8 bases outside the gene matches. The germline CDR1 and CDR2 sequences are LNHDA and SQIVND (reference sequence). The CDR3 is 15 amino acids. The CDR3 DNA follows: TGTGCCAGTAGTGCTGACAGGGGACCGACCTACGAGCAGTACTTC. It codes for CASSADRGPTYEQYF.

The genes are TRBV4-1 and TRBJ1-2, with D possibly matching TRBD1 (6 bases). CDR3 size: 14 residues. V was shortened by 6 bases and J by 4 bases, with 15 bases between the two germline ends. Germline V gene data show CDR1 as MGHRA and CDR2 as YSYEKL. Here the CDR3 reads CASRPGAGVYGYTF. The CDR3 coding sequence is TGCGCCAGCAGGCCAGGGGCAGGGGTCTATGGCTACACCTTC.

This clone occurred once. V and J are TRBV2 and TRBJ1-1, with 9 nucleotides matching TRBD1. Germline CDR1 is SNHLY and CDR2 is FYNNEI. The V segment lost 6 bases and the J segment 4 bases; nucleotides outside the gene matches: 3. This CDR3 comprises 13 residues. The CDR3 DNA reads TGTGCCAGCAGCAACAGGGGGCTCACTGAAGCTTTCTTT. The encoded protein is CASSNRGLTEAFF.

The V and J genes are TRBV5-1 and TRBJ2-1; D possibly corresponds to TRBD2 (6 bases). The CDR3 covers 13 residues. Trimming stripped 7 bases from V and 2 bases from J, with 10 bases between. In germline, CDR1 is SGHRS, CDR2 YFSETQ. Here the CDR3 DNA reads TGCGCCAGCCTGGCGGGGCCCTACAATGAGCAGTTCTTC. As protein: CASLAGPYNEQFF.

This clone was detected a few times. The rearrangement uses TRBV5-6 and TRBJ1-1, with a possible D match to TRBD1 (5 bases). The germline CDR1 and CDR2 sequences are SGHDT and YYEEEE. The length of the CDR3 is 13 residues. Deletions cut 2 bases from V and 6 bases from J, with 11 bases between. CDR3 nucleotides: TGTGCCAGCAGCTTCGGCAGGGAGGCTGAAGCTTTCTTT. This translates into CASSFGREAEAFF. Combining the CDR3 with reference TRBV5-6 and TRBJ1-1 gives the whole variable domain DAGVTQSPTHLIKTRGQQVTLRCSPKSGHDTVSWYQQALGQGPQFIFQYYEEEERQRGNFPDRFSGHQFPNYSSELNVNALLLGDSALYLCASSFGREAEAFFGQGTRLTVV.

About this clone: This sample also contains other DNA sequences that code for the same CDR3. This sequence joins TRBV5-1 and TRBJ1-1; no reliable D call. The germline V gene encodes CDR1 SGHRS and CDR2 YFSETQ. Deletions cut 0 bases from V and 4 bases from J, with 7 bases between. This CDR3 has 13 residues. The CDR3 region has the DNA TGCGCCAGCAGCTTGGGGGGAGGCACTGAAGCTTTCTTT. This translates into CASSLGGGTEAFF. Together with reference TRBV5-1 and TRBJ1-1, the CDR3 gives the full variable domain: KAGVTQTPRYLIKTRGQQVTLSCSPISGHRSVSWYQQTPGQGLQFLFEYFSETQRNKGNFPGRFSGRQFSNSRSEMNVSTLELGDSALYLCASSLGGGTEAFFGQGTRLTVV.

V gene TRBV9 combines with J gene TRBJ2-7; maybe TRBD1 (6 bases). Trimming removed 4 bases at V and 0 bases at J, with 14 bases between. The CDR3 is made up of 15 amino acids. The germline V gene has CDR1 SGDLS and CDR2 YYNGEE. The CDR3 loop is CASSPVGGFSYEQYF. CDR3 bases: TGTGCCAGCAGCCCGGTAGGGGGTTTCTCCTACGAGCAGTACTTC.

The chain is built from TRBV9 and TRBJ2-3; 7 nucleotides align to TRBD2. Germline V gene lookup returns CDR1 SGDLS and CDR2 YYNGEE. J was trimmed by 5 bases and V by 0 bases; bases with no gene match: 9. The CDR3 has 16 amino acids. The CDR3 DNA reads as TGTGCCAGCAGCGTAGGTTGGGGGGGAGGATTAGATACGCAGTATTTT. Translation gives CASSVGWGGGLDTQYF.

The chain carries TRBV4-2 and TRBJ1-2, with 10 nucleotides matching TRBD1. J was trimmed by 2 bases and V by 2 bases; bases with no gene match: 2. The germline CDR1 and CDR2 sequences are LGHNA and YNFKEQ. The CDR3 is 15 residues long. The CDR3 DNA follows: TGTGCCAGCAGCCAAACGACAGGGGGCAACTATGGCTACACCTTC. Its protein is CASSQTTGGNYGYTF.

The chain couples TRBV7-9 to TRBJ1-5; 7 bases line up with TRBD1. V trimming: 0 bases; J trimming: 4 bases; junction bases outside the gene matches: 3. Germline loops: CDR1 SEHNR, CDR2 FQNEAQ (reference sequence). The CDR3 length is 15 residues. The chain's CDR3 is CASSLAGDRNQPQHF. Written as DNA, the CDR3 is TGTGCCAGCAGCTTAGCAGGGGACAGAAATCAGCCCCAGCATTTT.

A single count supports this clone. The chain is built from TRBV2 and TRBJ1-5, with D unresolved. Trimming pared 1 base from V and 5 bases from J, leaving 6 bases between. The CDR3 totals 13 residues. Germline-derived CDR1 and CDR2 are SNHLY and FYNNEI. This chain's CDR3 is CASSEGRDQPQHF. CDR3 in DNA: TGTGCCAGCAGTGAAGGGCGGGATCAGCCCCAGCATTTT. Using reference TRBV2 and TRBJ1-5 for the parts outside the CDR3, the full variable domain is EPEVTQTPSHQVTQMGQEVILRCVPISNHLYFYWYRQILGQKVEFLVSFYNNEISEKSEIFDDQFSVERPDGSNFTLKIRSTKLEDSAMYFCASSEGRDQPQHFGDGTRLSIL.

CDR3 protein: CASSQVIDTNQPQHF. The CDR3 coding sequence is TGCGCCAGCAGCCAGGTTATAGATACCAATCAGCCCCAGCATTTT. V usage is TRBV4-1 and J usage is TRBJ1-5; D is unresolved. Per germline, CDR1 MGHRA and CDR2 YSYEKL. This CDR3 has 15 amino acids. The V end was cut by 3 bases, the J end by 3 bases, with 12 bases between.

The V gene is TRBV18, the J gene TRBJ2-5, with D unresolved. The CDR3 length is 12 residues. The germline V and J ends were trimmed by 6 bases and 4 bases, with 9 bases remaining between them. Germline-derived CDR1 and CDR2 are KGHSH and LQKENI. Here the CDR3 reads CASSNPGETQYF. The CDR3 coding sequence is TGTGCCAGCTCTAACCCGGGAGAGACCCAGTACTTC.

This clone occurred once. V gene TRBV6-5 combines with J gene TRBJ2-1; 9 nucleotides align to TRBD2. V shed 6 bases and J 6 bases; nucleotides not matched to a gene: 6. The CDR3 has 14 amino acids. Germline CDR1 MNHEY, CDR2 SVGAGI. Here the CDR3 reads CASSRAGGGNEQFF. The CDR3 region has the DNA TGTGCCAGCAGCCGAGCGGGGGGAGGCAATGAGCAGTTCTTC.

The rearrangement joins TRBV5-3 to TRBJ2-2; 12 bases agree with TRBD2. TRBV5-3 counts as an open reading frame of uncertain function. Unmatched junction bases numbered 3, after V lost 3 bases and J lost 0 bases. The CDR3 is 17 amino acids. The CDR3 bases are TGTGCCAGAAGCTGCGGACTAGCGGGGACGAACACCGGGGAGCTGTTTTTT. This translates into CARSCGLAGTNTGELFF.

The CDR3 DNA follows: TGTGCCAGCAGCCTCGGGACAGGGGTAATAGAAGGCTACACCTTC. Protein: CASSLGTGVIEGYTF. V and J are TRBV9 and TRBJ1-2; 10 bases agree with TRBD1. CDR3 length: 15 amino acids. Germline CDR1 and CDR2: SGDLS and YYNGEE. J gave up 8 bases and V 4 bases, and 11 bases lay outside the gene matches. The variable domain in full, completed from reference TRBV9 and TRBJ1-2, reads DSGVTQTPKHLITATGQRVTLRCSPRSGDLSVYWYQQSLDQGLQFLIQYYNGEERAKGNILERFSAQQFPDLHSELNLSSLELGDSALYFCASSLGTGVIEGYTFGSGTRLTVV.

CDR3 nucleotides: TGTGCCAGCTCATTCCGACAGGCTCATGGCTACACCTTC. It specifies CASSFRQAHGYTF. The genes are TRBV18 and TRBJ1-2; possibly TRBD1 for D (6 bases). Looked up from germline, CDR1 is KGHSH and CDR2 is LQKENI. V lost 5 bases and J 6 bases, leaving 13 bases between the germline ends. The CDR3 is 13 amino acids.

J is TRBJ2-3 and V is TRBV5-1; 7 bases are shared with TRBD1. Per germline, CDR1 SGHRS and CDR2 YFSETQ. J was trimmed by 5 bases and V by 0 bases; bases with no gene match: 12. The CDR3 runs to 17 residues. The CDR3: CASSLVGGSLSVDTQYF. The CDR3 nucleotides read TGCGCCAGCAGCTTGGTAGGGGGCTCCCTATCCGTAGATACGCAGTATTTT.

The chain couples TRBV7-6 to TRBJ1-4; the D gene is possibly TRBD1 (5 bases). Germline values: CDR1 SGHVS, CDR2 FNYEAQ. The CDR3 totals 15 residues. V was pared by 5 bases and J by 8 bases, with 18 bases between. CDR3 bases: TGTGCCAGCAGCCTTAGTTGGCAGGGTCGAGAAAAACTGTTTTTT. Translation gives CASSLSWQGREKLFF.

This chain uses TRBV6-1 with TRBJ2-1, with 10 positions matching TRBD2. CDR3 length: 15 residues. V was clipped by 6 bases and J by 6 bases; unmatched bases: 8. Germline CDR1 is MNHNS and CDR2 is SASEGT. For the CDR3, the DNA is TGTGCCAGCAGGGTTCTAGCGGGAGTTGGCAATGAGCAGTTCTTC. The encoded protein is CASRVLAGVGNEQFF.

The CDR3 loop reads CASSQVAGLTGELFF. Here the CDR3 DNA reads TGCGCCAGCAGCCAAGTGGCAGGGCTCACCGGGGAGCTGTTTTTT. V gene TRBV4-1 combines with J gene TRBJ2-2; possible D gene TRBD1, 5 bases. Germline V gene sequence: CDR1 MGHRA, CDR2 YSYEKL. CDR3 length: 15 residues. Trimming cost V 1 base and J 4 bases, with 10 bases left between them.

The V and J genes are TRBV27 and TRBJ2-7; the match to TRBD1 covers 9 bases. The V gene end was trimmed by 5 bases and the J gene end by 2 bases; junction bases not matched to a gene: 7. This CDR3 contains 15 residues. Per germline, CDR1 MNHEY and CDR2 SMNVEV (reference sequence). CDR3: CASSKRQGVTYEQYF. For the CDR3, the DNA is TGTGCCAGCAGTAAAAGACAGGGGGTAACCTACGAGCAGTACTTC.

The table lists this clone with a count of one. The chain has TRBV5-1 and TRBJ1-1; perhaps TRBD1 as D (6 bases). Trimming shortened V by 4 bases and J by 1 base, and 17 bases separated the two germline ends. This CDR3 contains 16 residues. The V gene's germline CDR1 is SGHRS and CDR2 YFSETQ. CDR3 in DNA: TGCGCCAGCAGCCCAATCAACTTACAGGGGAACACTGAAGCTTTCTTT. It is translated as CASSPINLQGNTEAFF.

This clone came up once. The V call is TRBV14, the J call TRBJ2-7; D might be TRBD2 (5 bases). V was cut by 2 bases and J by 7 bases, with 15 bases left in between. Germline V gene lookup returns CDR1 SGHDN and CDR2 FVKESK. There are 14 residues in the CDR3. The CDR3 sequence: CASSQFASLGEQYF. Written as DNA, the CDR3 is TGTGCCAGCAGCCAATTTGCTAGCTTGGGAGAGCAGTACTTC.